A single sample is the source of the 16 T cell receptor beta chains below, sequenced in a study of T cell responses to AZD1222 COVID-19 vaccine (dated by TCRdb to about 2021). Library construction relied on the immunoSEQ multiplex PCR assay. The source is immuneACCESS, and TCRdb retained only in-frame sequences with V and J called. Part of the clones is not carried over; for the studies checked, unresolved V genes explain less than half of this, and the remainder is unexplained. The sample includes around 150,000 clones, with 88% observed a single time. Around 5.5% of the sample comes from the top ten. The label giving this sample's time point can be read as: baseline before first vaccination. The specimen comprised peripheral blood, sampled on day 0 of AZD1222 vaccination. The receptors derive from an adult in good health.

V usage is TRBV7-9 and J usage is TRBJ2-1, with D hard to call. This CDR3 spans 13 amino acids. V shed 1 base and J shed 4 bases, with 5 bases lying between them. CDR1 is SEHNR and CDR2 is FQNEAQ in the germline V gene (reference sequence). Written as DNA, the CDR3 is TGTGCCAGCAGCTTAGAGGCGTACAATGAGCAGTTCTTC. Its protein is CASSLEAYNEQFF.

The chain is built from TRBV6-1 and TRBJ2-6; 10 bases map to TRBD1. The V and J ends lost 3 bases and 4 bases, in that order; junction bases with no gene match: 9. Germline loops: CDR1 MNHNS, CDR2 SASEGT. The CDR3 consists of 18 residues. The CDR3 reads CASSETGTGVGGANVLTF. CDR3 bases: TGTGCCAGCAGTGAGACCGGGACAGGGGTTGGCGGGGCCAACGTCCTGACTTTC.

This chain uses TRBV12-3 or TRBV12-4 with TRBJ1-5; D is undetermined. This CDR3 is built from 12 residues. V lost 3 bases and J lost 4, with 4 bases in between. CDR3 region: CASSFRNQPQHF. The CDR3 DNA sequence: TGTGCCAGCAGTTTCCGAAATCAGCCCCAGCATTTT.

The rearrangement uses TRBV7-2 and TRBJ1-4, with TRBD1 identical over 7 bases. In germline, CDR1 is SGHTA, CDR2 FQGNSA. Trimming cost V 2 bases and J 8 bases; bases outside gene matches: 8. The CDR3 totals 15 residues. CDR3 in DNA: TGTGCCAGCAGCTTATTGTTGAGGGGGCGCGAAAAACTGTTTTTT. This codes for CASSLLLRGREKLFF.

The chain couples TRBV28 to TRBJ1-6; possibly TRBD1 for D (5 bases). CDR1 MDHEN and CDR2 SYDVKM come from the germline V gene. The germline V and J ends were trimmed by 10 bases and 0 bases, with 16 bases remaining between them. The CDR3 is made up of 16 amino acids. This CDR3 is CATIFQGSSYNSPLHF. The CDR3 DNA sequence: TGTGCCACCATATTCCAGGGAAGCTCCTATAATTCACCCCTCCACTTT.

The CDR3 is CASSYSSSYTEAFF. For the CDR3, the DNA is TGTGCCAGCAGTTACTCGAGCAGCTATACTGAAGCTTTCTTT. J is TRBJ1-1 and V is TRBV6-2 or TRBV6-3; D is unclear. The CDR3 runs to 14 residues. Germline CDR1 reads MNHEY; CDR2 reads SVGEGT. Trimming left V 0 bases short and J 5 bases short, with 10 bases between.

The rearrangement joins TRBV2 to TRBJ1-6; D unresolved. Germline CDR1 SNHLY, CDR2 FYNNEI. This CDR3 region has 15 residues. The ends were cut back, 2 bases at V and 5 bases at J, with 10 bases in the middle. CDR3: CASSEQASNNSPLHF. The CDR3 coding sequence is TGTGCCAGCAGTGAACAGGCATCTAATAATTCACCCCTCCACTTT.

This chain joins TRBV6-2 or TRBV6-3 and TRBJ1-6; D call uncertain. Per germline, CDR1 MNHEY and CDR2 SVGEGT. This CDR3 comprises 15 residues. V dropped 1 base and J dropped 8 bases, with 12 bases sitting between them. DNA for the CDR3: TGTGCCAGCAGTTACTTATATCCTCTGGATTCACCCCTCCACTTT. This encodes CASSYLYPLDSPLHF.

J is TRBJ1-2 and V is TRBV2; TRBD1 matches 8 bases. The CDR3 covers 14 residues. V dropped 2 bases and J dropped 4; count of bases not matched to a gene: 3. In germline, CDR1 is SNHLY, CDR2 FYNNEI. CDR3 protein: CASSESGGRYGYTF. The CDR3 bases are TGTGCCAGCAGTGAATCAGGGGGCCGCTATGGCTACACCTTC.

The rearrangement links TRBV6-6 to TRBJ2-3; TRBD2 matches 13 bases. CDR3 size: 15 residues. Germline trimming cut 6 bases from V and 2 bases from J; bases unmatched to any gene: 2. The germline V gene encodes CDR1 MNHNY and CDR2 SVGAGI (reference sequence). The CDR3 DNA reads TGTGCCAGCAGAGGGACTAGCGGGAACACAGATACGCAGTATTTT. Protein product: CASRGTSGNTDTQYF.

This chain's CDR3 is CASQGQTGNQPQHF. In DNA, the CDR3 is TGTGCCAGCCAAGGGCAAACGGGCAATCAGCCCCAGCATTTT. The chain uses TRBV28 and TRBJ1-5; D ambiguous. CDR1 is MDHEN and CDR2 is SYDVKM in the germline V gene. The ends were cut back, 8 bases at V and 2 bases at J, with 13 bases in the middle. The CDR3 consists of 14 residues.

The rearrangement joins TRBV4-3 to TRBJ1-4, with D perhaps matching TRBD1 (5 bases). The germline V and J ends were trimmed by 0 bases and 0 bases, with 8 bases remaining between them. CDR1 is LGHNA, CDR2 YSLEER, per germline. This CDR3 contains 16 residues. The CDR3 nucleotides read TGCGCCAGCAGCCAAGATGCGGGGGCAACTAATGAAAAACTGTTTTTT. This codes for CASSQDAGATNEKLFF.

The rearrangement links TRBV6-1 to TRBJ1-5, with TRBD1 matching 9 bases. This CDR3 has 14 amino acids. Looked up from germline, CDR1 is MNHNS and CDR2 is SASEGT. V lost 3 bases and J lost 6; bases outside the gene matches: 3. The CDR3 loop is CASSDYRGPQPQHF. The CDR3 DNA follows: TGTGCCAGCAGTGATTACAGGGGGCCTCAGCCCCAGCATTTT.

The chain carries TRBV3-1 (or the pseudogene TRBV3-2) and TRBJ2-5; a possible D gene is TRBD1 (6 bases). This CDR3 spans 12 amino acids. The V and J ends lost 3 bases and 6 bases respectively, with 8 bases between them. Germline assignment: CDR1 LGHDT and CDR2 YNNKEL (reference sequence). CDR3 sequence (DNA): TGTGCCAGCAGCCATCAGGGGAAGACCCAGTACTTC. Its translation is CASSHQGKTQYF.

The chain combines TRBV6-5 with TRBJ2-7, with D possibly TRBD2 on 6 matching bases. Trimming cost V 0 bases and J 7 bases, with 19 bases left between them. Germline V lookup: CDR1 MNHEY, CDR2 SVGAGI. This CDR3 region has 16 residues. This CDR3 is CASSYSGGEGVGEQYF. In DNA form, the CDR3 reads TGTGCCAGCAGTTACTCGGGAGGAGAAGGGGTGGGTGAGCAGTACTTC.

The chain links TRBV29-1 to TRBJ1-2; TRBD1 agrees at 8 bases. V shed 6 bases, J shed 1 base, and the junction held 10 bases outside the gene matches. This CDR3 has 15 amino acids. The germline CDR1 and CDR2 sequences are SQVTM and ANQGSEA. The CDR3 sequence: CSVVTQGQVNYGYTF. In DNA, the CDR3 is TGCAGCGTCGTAACCCAGGGACAGGTTAACTATGGCTACACCTTC.